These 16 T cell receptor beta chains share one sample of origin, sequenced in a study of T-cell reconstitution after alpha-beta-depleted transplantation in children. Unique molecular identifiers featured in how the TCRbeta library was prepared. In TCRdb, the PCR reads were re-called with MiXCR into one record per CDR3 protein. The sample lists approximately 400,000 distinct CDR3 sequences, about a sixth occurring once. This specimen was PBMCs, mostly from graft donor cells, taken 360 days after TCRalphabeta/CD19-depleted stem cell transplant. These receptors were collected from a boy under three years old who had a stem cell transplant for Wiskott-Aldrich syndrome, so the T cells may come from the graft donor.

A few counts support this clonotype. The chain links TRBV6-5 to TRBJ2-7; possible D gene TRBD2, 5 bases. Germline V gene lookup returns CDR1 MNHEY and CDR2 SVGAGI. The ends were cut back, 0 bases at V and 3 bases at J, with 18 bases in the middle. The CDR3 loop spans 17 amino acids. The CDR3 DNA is TGTGCCAGCAGTTACTCTAGGTCGGTAGCGCTCAGCTACGAGCAGTACTTC. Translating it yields CASSYSRSVALSYEQYF.

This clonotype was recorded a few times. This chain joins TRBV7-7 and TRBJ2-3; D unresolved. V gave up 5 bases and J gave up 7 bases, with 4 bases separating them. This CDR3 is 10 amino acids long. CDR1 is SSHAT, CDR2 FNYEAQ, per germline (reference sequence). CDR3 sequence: CASSVHTQYF. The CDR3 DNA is TGTGCCAGCAGCGTGCATACGCAGTATTTT.

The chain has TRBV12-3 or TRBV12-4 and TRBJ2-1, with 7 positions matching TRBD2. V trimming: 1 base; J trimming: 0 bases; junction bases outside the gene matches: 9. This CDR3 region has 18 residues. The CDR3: CASSLVSGIPLSYNEQFF. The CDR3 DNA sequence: TGTGCCAGCAGTTTAGTCAGCGGGATCCCCCTCTCCTACAATGAGCAGTTCTTC.

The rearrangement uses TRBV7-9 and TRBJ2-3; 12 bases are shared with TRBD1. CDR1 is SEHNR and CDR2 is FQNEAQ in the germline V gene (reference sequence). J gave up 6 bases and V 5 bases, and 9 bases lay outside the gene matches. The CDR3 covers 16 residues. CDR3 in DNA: TGTGCCAGCAGCGCTCCGGGACAGGGGGCTTCGGATACGCAGTATTTT. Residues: CASSAPGQGASDTQYF.

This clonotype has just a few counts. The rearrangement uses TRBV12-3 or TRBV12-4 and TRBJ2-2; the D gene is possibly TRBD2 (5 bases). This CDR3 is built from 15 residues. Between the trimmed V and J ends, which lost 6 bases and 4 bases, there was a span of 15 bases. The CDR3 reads CASSVSVRFTGELFF. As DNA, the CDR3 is TGTGCCAGCAGCGTTAGCGTAAGATTCACCGGGGAGCTGTTTTTT.

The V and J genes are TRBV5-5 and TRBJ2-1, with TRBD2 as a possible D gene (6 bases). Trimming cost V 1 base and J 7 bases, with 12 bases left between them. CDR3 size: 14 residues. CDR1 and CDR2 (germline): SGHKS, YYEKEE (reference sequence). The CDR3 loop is CASSLPRGWNEQFF. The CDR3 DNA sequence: TGTGCCAGCAGCTTGCCCCGGGGGTGGAATGAGCAGTTCTTC.

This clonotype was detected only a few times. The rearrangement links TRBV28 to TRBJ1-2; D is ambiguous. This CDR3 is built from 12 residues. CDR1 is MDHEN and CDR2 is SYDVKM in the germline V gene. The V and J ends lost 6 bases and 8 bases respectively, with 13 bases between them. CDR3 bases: TGTGCCAGCAGCCTAGCCATTTCGGGCTACACCTTC. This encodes CASSLAISGYTF.

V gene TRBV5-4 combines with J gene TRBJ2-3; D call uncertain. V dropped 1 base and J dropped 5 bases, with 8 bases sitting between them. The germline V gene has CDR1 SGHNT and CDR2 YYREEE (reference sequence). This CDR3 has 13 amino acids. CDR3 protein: CASSLSSGDTQYF. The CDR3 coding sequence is TGTGCCAGCAGCTTGAGTTCGGGAGATACGCAGTATTTT.

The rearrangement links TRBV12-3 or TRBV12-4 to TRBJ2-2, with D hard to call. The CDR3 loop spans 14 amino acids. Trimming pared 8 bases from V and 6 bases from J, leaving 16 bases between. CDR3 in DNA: TGTGCCAGCTCACTTTCCCGGAGTGCCGGGGAGCTGTTTTTT. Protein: CASSLSRSAGELFF.

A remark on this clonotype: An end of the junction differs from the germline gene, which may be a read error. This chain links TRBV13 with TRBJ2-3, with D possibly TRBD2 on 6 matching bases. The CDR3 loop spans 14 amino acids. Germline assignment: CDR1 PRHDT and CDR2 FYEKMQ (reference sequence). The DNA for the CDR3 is TGTGCCAGCAGTTTAGGGGACTTCCCAGATACGCAGTATTTT. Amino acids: CASSLGDFPDTQYF.

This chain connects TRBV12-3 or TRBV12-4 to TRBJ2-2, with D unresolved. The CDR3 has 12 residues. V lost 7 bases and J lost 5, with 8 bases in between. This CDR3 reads CASTPSTGELFF. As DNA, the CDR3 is TGTGCCAGCACCCCCTCAACCGGGGAGCTGTTTTTT.

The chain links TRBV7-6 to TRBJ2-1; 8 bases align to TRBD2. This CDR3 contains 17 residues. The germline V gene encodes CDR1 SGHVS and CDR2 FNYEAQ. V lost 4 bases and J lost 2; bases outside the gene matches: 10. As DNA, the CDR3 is TGTGCCAGCAGCTCTCAGCGGGAGAGGGGCACCTACAATGAGCAGTTCTTC. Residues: CASSSQRERGTYNEQFF.

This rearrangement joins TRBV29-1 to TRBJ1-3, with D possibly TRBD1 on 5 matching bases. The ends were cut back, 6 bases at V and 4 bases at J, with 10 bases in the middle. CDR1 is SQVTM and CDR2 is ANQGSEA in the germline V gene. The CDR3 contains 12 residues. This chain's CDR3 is CSVGAAGNTIYF. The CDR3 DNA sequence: TGCAGCGTCGGGGCAGCCGGAAACACCATATATTTT.

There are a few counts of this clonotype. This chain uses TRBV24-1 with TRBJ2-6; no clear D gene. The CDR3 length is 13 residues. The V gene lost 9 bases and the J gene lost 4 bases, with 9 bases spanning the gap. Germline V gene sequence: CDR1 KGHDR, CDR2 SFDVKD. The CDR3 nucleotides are TGTGCCACCGGCGCGGCAGGGGCCAACGTCCTGACTTTC. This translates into CATGAAGANVLTF.

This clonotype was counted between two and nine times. CDR3 DNA sequence: TGTGCCACCAGCAGAGATGACCGCGAAAAACTGTTTTTT. As protein: CATSRDDREKLFF. The rearrangement links TRBV15 to TRBJ1-4; no clear D. Germline V gives CDR1 LNHNV, CDR2 YYDKDF (reference sequence). The V gene lost 0 bases and the J gene lost 8 bases, with 7 bases spanning the gap. The CDR3 is made up of 13 amino acids.

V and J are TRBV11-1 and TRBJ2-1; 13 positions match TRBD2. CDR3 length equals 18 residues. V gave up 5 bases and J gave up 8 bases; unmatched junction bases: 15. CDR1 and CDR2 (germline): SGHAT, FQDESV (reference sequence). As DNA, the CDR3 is TGTGCCAGCAGCCGGACTAGCGGGAGAAGGAAAGACATCGATGAGCAGTTCTTC. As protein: CASSRTSGRRKDIDEQFF.